The clone carrying this TCR beta chain was detected a few times. Its matching antigen is unknown. This sample is drawn from a study of T cells after yellow fever vaccination. At the level of the study: Libraries from low-cell-number fractions were prepared with the SMART-Seq v4 Ultra Low Input RNA kit. The study's findings and limits: Post-booster repertoires again held most primary-vaccination clones (about 96% CD4, about 90% CD8). The secondary response was weaker but peaked faster, day 5 versus 15.

Template switching with 5'RACE generated the TCR cDNA and added a universal primer site and UMIs. TCRdb reanalysed the 5' RACE reads using MiXCR and keeps one entry per CDR3 protein. The profile shows 400,000 to 650,000 distinct CDR3 sequences, just over 20% of them singletons. This sample comprised PBMCs, obtained roughly 23 days after the first yellow fever vaccination. The sequence was obtained from a man aged 18 to 30 who received the YFV17D yellow fever vaccine.

CDR3 nucleotides: TGTGCCAGCAGCTTAGCCCAGGGAGTGGAGCAGTACTTC. Translation gives CASSLAQGVEQYF. The V gene is TRBV7-2, the J gene TRBJ2-7; perhaps D is TRBD1 or TRBD2 (5 bases each). This CDR3 is 13 amino acids long. Deletions cut 0 bases from V and 7 bases from J, with 10 bases between. Germline V gene lookup returns CDR1 SGHTA and CDR2 FQGNSA.